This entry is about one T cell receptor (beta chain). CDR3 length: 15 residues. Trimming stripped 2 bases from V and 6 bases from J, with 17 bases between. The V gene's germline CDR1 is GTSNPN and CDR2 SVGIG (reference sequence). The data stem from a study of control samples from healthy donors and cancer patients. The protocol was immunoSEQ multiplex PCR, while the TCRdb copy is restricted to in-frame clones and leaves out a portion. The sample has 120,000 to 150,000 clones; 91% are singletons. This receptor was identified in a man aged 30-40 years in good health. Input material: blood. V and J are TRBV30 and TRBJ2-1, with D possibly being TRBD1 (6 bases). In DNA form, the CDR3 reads TGTGCCTGGAGTCTCGCAGGGGCCTTTTTCAATGAGCAGTTCTTC. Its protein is CAWSLAGAFFNEQFF.